The source of this TCR beta chain is a study of shared clonotypes between healthy human individuals. Study at large: Per-donor plates numbered three CD4 naive, three CD4 memory, two CD8 naive and one CD8 memory.

Germline CDR1 and CDR2: MRHNA and SNTAGT. The CDR3 totals 14 residues. V lost 6 bases and J 6 bases, leaving 14 bases between the germline ends. Remarks on this clone: Its matching antigen is unknown.

Sequencing was performed with immunoSEQ multiplex PCR; in TCRdb, only in-frame clones are kept and a portion is missing. Of about 2,500,000 clones listed, around nine tenths are singletons. Overall study results and limits: Memory subsets generally showed lower estimated richness than naive subsets. Clonotype sharing among donors was expected to depend on sequencing depth.

The chain has TRBV6-4 and TRBJ2-2, with D possibly TRBD1 on 6 matching bases. The source material was naive CD4+ T cells sorted from blood. Sample subset: CD45RA+ positively selected. This TCR came from a man aged 18-30 years in good health. The CDR3 loop is CASRLQQGAGELFF. CDR3 DNA sequence: TGTGCCAGCAGGCTTCAACAGGGTGCCGGGGAGCTGTTTTTT.